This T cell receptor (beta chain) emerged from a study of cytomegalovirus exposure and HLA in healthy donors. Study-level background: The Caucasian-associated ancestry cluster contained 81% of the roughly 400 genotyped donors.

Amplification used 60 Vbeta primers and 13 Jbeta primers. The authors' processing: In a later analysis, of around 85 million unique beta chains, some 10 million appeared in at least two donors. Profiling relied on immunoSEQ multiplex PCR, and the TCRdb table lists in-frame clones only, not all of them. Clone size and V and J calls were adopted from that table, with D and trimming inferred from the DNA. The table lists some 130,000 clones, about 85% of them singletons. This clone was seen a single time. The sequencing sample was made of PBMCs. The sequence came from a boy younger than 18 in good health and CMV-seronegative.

The CDR3 sequence: CASSVAGVSDEQYF. Here the CDR3 DNA reads TGTGCCAGCAGTGTAGCGGGAGTTTCTGACGAGCAGTACTTC. V is TRBV2 and J is TRBJ2-7, with 9 bases lining up with TRBD2. The V and J ends lost 4 bases and 5 bases, in that order; junction bases with no gene match: 6. The CDR3 is made up of 14 amino acids. Germline lookup yields CDR1 SNHLY and CDR2 FYNNEI.